This T cell receptor (beta chain) was captured by sequencing in a study of Ad26.COV2.S vaccination and SARS-CoV-2 variants. Findings of the study overall: TCR breadth and depth estimates may have understated total T cell responses. Whether participants received vaccine or placebo, their non-spike TCR breadth was similar. Greater spike-specific TCR breadth was seen in vaccine recipients than in placebo recipients.

The ends lost 5 bases at V and 9 bases at J; junction bases unmatched: 11. Germline V gene sequence: CDR1 SGHNT, CDR2 YENEEA. The CDR3 spans 16 residues. Repertoires were generated with immunoSEQ multiplex PCR, while TCRdb's copy carries only in-frame clones and drops some. The repertoire has more than 40,000 clones, approximately 80% of them found once; the top ten carry around half. Points on this clone: Its antigen is unknown.

This TCR derives from a human donor who had recovered from COVID-19. This specimen was peripheral blood, taken after recovery from COVID-19. J is TRBJ2-1 and V is TRBV11-3; 12 positions match TRBD2. The CDR3 DNA reads as TGTGCCAGCAGCGCCCCCTCTAGCGGGAGGGCGTCTGAGCAGTTCTTC. Protein product: CASSAPSSGRASEQFF.